This TCR beta chain originates from a study of blood T cell repertoires in COVID-19. At the level of the study: Specimens from acute and convalescent COVID-19 originated in the United States, Italy and Spain. Sample material is recorded as cDNA or gDNA derived from T cells, B-cell-depleted T cells, or PBMCs.

As handled by the study authors: The assay estimated nucleated cells by amplifying reference gene primers. Here immunoSEQ multiplex PCR was the method, and the copy in TCRdb shows in-frame clones only, minus some. D and trimming were read from the DNA, whereas the V and J calls and clone size are those reported in that table. The repertoire consists of about 200,000 clones, with around nine tenths occurring once and the leading ten covering approximately 6.2%. CDR1 is SGHAT, CDR2 FQNNGV, per germline. The CDR3 contains 15 residues. With 5 bases removed from V and 0 bases from J, the gap between germline ends came to 11 bases.

Sample: peripheral blood. The source is a man in his 60s who had recovered from COVID-19. This chain links TRBV11-2 with TRBJ1-5, with a weak D call TRBD1 (5 bases). DNA for the CDR3: TGTGCCAGCAGCGAGGGACTGACTAGCAATCAGCCCCAGCATTTT. Protein: CASSEGLTSNQPQHF.